This note documents a single T cell receptor (beta chain) sequence. The data originate from a study of memory CD4+ T cells and cytomegalovirus serostatus. Single viable CD3+CD4+CD8-CD45RO+ cells were sorted as the memory CD4+ T cells. The CDR3 spans 13 residues. CDR1 and CDR2 from the germline V gene are MNHNS and SASEGT. Trimming cost V 4 bases and J 8 bases, with 11 bases left between them. Sequencing used immunoSEQ multiplex PCR; TCRdb keeps in-frame clones, though not all of them. In the table there are about 56,000 clones, 70% to 85% of which are singletons. The source material was memory CD4+ T cells from blood. The rearrangement links TRBV6-1 to TRBJ1-4; TRBD1 is a possible D gene (5 bases). The sequence was obtained from an adult in good health and CMV-seropositive. The CDR3 DNA reads TGTGCCAGCAGTGTTAGTCGGACAGAAAAACTGTTTTTT. Protein sequence: CASSVSRTEKLFF.